The count of the clone carrying this T cell receptor beta chain is one. Its matching antigen is unknown. Germline V CDR1 and CDR2: SGHNT, YYREEE (reference sequence). This CDR3 is 16 amino acids long. Unmatched junction bases numbered 5, after V lost 0 bases and J lost 1 base. The primer mix had 60 Vbeta and 13 Jbeta primers. The assay was immunoSEQ multiplex PCR, and TCRdb's table has in-frame clones only and misses some. Of over 200,000 clones listed, approximately 79% were seen once; the top ten hold less than 2%. This entry belongs to a study of cytomegalovirus exposure and HLA in healthy donors. The study's findings and limits: Accurate prediction of HLA-A and HLA-B alleles (for most subjects) was reportedly achieved from TCR beta sequences. Reportedly, fewer N-insertions than the 666-donor mean appeared in an Asian-associated ancestry cluster in a later analysis. In a later analysis, compared with equally common non-associated chains, HLA-associated beta chains were more expanded. Productive rates of about 90% or about 30% were seen for most TCR beta V segments in an earlier analysis.

The clonotype was recovered from a male donor in good health and CMV-seronegative. Material: PBMCs. The rearrangement links TRBV5-4 to TRBJ2-5, with 8 bases that match TRBD2. The CDR3 spells CASSLDLAGFQETQYF. For the CDR3, the DNA is TGTGCCAGCAGCTTGGATTTAGCGGGGTTCCAAGAGACCCAGTACTTC.